The T cell receptor (beta chain) under discussion was sequenced for a study of monozygotic twins with inflammatory bowel disease. The study, taken as a whole, reports: It was in IBD patients that TCRbeta diversity (inverse Simpson) was lower than in healthy co-twins. Discrimination among different T cell subtypes was not achievable.

There were roughly 3.5 ug of total RNA used for each TCR library. TCRdb re-called the 5' RACE reads and shows each CDR3 protein once, DNA omitted. This repertoire includes some 190,000 distinct CDR3 sequences. Germline CDR1 is SGHDT and CDR2 is YYEEEE. There are 17 residues in the CDR3. For every donor, one blood sample of approximately 2.5 ml was drawn. Concerning this clonotype itself: Its antigen remains unknown.

The TCR was taken from a human donor with ulcerative colitis or Crohn's disease, or a healthy co-twin of an affected twin (not recorded which). Sequenced sample: blood. This chain uses TRBV5-6 with TRBJ2-1; no DNA is available, so the TRBD2 call from TCRdb remains unchecked. CDR3 residues: CASSVGLAGAAGDEQFF.